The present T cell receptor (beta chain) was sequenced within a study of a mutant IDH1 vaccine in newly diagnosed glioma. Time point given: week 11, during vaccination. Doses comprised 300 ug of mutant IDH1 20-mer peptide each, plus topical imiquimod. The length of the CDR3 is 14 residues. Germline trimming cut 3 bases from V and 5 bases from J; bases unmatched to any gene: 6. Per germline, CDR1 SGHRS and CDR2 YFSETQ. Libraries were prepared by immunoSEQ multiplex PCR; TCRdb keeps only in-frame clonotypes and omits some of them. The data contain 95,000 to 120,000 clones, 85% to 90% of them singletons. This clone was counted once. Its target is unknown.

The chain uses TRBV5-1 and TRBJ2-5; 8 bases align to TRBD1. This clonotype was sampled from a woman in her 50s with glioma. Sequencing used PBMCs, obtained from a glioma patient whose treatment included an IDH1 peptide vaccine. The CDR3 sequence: CASSSRGLGETQYF. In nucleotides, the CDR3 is TGCGCCAGCAGCTCCAGGGGGCTTGGGGAGACCCAGTACTTC.